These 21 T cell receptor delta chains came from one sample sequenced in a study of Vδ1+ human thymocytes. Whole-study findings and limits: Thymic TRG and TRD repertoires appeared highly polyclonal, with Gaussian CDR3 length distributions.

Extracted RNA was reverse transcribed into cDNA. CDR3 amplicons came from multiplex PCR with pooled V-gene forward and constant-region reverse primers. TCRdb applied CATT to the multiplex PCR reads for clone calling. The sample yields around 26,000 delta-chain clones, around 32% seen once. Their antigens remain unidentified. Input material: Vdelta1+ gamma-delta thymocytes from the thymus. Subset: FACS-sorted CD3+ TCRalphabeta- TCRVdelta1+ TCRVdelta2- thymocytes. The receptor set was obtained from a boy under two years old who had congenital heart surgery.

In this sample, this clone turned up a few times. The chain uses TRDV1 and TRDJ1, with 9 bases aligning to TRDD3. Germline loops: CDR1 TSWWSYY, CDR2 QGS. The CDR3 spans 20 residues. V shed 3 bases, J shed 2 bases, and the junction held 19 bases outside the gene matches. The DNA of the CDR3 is TGTGCTCTTGGGGACACTTCTCTCGGGTCGTACTGGGGGAAAACCGATAAACTCATCTTT. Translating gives CALGDTSLGSYWGKTDKLIF.

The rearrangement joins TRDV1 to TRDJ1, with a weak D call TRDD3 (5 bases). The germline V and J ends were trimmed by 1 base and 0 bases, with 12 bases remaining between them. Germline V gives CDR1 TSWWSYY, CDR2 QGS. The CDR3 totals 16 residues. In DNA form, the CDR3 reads TGTGCTCTTGGGGAACGGGGGGTTCTAGACACCGATAAACTCATCTTT. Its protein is CALGERGVLDTDKLIF.

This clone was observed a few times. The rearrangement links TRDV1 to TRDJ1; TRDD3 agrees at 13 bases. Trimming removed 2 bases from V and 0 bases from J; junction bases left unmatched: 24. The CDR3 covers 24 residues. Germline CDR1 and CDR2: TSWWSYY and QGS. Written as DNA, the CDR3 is TGTGCTCTTGGGGAAGGAACAAGCCGCCCCTACTGGGGGATACGCTTTAAGTACACCGATAAACTCATCTTT. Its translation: CALGEGTSRPYWGIRFKYTDKLIF.

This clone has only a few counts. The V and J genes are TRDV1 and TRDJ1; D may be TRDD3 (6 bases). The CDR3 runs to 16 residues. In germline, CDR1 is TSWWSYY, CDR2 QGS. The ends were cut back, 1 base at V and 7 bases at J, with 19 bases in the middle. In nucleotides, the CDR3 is TGTGCTCTTGGGGAACCGGCGATGGGGTGGGGGCTTAAACTCATCTTT. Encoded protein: CALGEPAMGWGLKLIF.

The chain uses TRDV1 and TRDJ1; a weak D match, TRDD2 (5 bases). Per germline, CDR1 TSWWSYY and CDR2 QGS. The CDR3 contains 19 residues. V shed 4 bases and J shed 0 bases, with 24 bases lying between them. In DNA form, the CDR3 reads TGTGCTCTTGGGGGATCCCTTCGGGAAGAGCCCCGGGACACCGATAAACTCATCTTT. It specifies CALGGSLREEPRDTDKLIF.

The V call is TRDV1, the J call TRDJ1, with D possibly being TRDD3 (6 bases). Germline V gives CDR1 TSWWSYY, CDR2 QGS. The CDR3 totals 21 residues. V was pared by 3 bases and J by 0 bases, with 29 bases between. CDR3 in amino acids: CALGDCSSRTGRYLYTDKLIF. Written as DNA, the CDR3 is TGTGCTCTTGGGGATTGTTCCTCCCGTACTGGGAGATACCTTTACACCGATAAACTCATCTTT.

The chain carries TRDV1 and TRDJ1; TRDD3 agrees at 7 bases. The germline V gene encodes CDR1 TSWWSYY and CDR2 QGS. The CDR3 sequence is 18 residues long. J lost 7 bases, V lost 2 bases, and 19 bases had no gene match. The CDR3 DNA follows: TGTGCTCTTGGGGAATCTCTGGCGAAGGGATACCTACAACTTAAACTCATCTTT. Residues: CALGESLAKGYLQLKLIF.

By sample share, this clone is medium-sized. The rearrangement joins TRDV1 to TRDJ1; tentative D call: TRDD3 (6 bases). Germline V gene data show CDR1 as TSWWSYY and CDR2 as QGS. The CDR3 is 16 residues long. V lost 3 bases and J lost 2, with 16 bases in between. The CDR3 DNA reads TGTGCTCTTGGGGAGAGGCACTACGGGGGAACCGATAAACTCATCTTT. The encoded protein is CALGERHYGGTDKLIF.

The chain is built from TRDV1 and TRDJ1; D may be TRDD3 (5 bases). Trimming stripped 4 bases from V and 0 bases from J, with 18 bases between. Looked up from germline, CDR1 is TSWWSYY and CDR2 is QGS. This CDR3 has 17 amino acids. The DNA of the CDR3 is TGTGCTCTTGGGGCGACGCCGGGGAACTGCTACACCGATAAACTCATCTTT. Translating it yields CALGATPGNCYTDKLIF.

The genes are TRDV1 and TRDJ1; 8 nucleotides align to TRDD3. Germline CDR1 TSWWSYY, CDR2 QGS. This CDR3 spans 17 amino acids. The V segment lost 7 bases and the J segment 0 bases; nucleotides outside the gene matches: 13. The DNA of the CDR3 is TGTGCTCTTGATCGTCTGGGGGACTCCTCTTACACCGATAAACTCATCTTT. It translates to CALDRLGDSSYTDKLIF.

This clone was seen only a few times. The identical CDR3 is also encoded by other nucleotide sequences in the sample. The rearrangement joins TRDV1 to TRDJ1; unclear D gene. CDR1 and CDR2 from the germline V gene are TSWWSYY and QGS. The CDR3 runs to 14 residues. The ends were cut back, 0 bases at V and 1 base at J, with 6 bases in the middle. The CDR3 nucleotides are TGTGCTCTTGGGGAACTACGCTTCACCGATAAACTCATCTTT. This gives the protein CALGELRFTDKLIF.

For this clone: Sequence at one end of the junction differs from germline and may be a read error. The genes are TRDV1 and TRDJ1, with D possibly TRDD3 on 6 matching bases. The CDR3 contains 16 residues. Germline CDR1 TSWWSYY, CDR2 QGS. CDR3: CARGRPALWGADKLIF. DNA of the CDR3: TGTGCTCGTGGGCGCCCGGCTCTTTGGGGGGCCGATAAACTCATCTTT.

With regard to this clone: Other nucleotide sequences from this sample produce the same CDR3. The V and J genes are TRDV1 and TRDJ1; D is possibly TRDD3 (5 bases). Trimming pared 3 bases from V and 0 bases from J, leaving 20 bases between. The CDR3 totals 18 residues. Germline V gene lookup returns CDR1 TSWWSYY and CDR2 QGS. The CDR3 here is CALGDTTGRYLYTDKLIF. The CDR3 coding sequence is TGTGCTCTTGGGGATACCACCGGTAGATACCTGTACACCGATAAACTCATCTTT.

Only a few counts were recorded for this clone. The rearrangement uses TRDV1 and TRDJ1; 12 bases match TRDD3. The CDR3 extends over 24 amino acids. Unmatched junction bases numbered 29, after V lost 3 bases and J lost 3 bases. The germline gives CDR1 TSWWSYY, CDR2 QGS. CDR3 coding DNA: TGTGCTCTTGGGGATACGATCTTCCTTAGGGGGACTCGCTGGGGGATACGGACGGCCGATAAACTCATCTTT. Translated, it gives CALGDTIFLRGTRWGIRTADKLIF.

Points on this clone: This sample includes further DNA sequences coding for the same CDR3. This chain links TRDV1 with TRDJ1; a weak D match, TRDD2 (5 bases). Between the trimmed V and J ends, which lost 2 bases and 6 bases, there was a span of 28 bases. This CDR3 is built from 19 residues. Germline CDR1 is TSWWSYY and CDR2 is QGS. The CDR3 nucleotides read TGTGCTCTTGGGGAAGAGTTTGGCCCGACTAATCCTAAAAGGTATAAACTCATCTTT. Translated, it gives CALGEEFGPTNPKRYKLIF.

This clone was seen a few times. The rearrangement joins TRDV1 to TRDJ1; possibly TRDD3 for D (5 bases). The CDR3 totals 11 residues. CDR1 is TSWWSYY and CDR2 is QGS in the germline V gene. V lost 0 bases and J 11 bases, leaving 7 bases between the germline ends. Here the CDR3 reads CALGELGGLIF. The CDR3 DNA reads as TGTGCTCTTGGGGAACTAGGGGGCCTCATCTTT.

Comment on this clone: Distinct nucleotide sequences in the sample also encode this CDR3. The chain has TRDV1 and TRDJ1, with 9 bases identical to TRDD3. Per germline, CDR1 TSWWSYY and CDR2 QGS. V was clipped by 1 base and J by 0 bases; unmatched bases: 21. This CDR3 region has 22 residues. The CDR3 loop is CALGEPHFTLGGYRQYTDKLIF. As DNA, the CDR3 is TGTGCTCTTGGGGAACCACACTTCACCCTAGGGGGATACCGACAGTACACCGATAAACTCATCTTT.

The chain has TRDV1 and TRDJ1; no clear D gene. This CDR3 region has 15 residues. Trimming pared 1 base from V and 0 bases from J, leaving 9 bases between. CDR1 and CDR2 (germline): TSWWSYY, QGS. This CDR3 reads CALGERWDDTDKLIF. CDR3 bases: TGTGCTCTTGGGGAACGGTGGGACGACACCGATAAACTCATCTTT.

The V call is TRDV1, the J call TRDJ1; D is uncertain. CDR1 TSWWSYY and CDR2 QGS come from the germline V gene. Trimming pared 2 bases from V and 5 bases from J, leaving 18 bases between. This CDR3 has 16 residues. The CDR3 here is CALGEKRSYPQDKLIF. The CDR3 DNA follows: TGTGCTCTTGGGGAAAAAAGAAGCTACCCCCAGGATAAACTCATCTTT.

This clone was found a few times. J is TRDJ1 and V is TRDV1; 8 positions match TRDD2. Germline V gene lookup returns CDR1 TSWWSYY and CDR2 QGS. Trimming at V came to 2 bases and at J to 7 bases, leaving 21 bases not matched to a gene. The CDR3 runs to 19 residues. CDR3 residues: CALGECMASYRSAGSKLIF. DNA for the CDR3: TGTGCTCTTGGGGAATGTATGGCTTCCTACCGCAGTGCAGGTTCTAAACTCATCTTT.

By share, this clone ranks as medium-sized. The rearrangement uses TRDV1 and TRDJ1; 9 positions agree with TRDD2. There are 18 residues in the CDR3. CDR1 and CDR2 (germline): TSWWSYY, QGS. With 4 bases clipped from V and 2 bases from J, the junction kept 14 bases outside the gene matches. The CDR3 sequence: CALGAQPSYWGETDKLIF. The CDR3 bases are TGTGCTCTTGGGGCCCAGCCTTCCTACTGGGGTGAGACCGATAAACTCATCTTT.